This T cell receptor beta chain was documented in a study of blood T cell repertoires in COVID-19 (dated by TCRdb to the early 2020s). For context, the study as a whole: Samples covering the acute and convalescent phases of COVID-19 were provided by collaborators in the United States, Italy and Spain. The prospective study material was composed of cDNA or gDNA derived from T cells, B-cell-depleted T cells, or PBMCs. The dataset comprised deeply sampled blood TCRbeta repertoires from subjects exposed to, actively infected with, or recovered from COVID-19. A freely available public database, intended as a resource for researchers studying the immune response to SARS-CoV-2, is where the repertoires were released. The samples were drawn from the first 160 participants of the ongoing ImmuneRACE study and from about 1,200 subjects provided by 6 global collaborators. The sample metadata nearly always contained a de-identified subject ID, COVID-19 status, age in years and sex. HLA class I and class II types, where available, came from metadata supplied by the sample provider rather than from assay-based typing.

Whole blood was collected in K2EDTA tubes by collaborating institutions according to the institutions' own protocols. For TCRbeta analysis, collaborators shipped samples as frozen whole blood, isolated PBMCs, or DNA extracted from either of those sample types. Beyond this particular receptor, the publication reports: How much clinical and demographic metadata was included differed by source and by participant, and the metadata was provided uncurated.

A word on this clone: The target of this receptor is not known. The record has no base qualities; no much larger clone is one base away.

The immunoSEQ Assay, a bias-controlled multiplex PCR, was used to amplify TCRbeta CDR3 regions from genomic DNA. The source study handled its data this way. The number of nucleated cells in each sample was estimated by amplification of reference gene primers within the assay. To quantify the absolute abundance of each unique TCRbeta CDR3 rearrangement, sequence reads were collapsed and filtered. Productive Simpson clonality was computed per sample as the square root of Simpson's diversity index over productive rearrangements. What TCRdb holds here is the immuneACCESS table cut down to in-frame rearrangements. Part of the clones is not present; checked against another copy, under half of the missing clones reflect an unresolved V gene, and the others are unexplained. V and J calls and clone size come straight from that table; D and trimming were deduced from the DNA. Present in this sample are under 150,000 clones, more than 75% of which were seen just once. The ten largest account for about 5% of the sample.

At the junction V is shortened by 5 bases and J by 2 bases, with 12 bases in between. CDR3 length: 14 amino acids, cysteine to phenylalanine. CDR3 DNA only is kept here, 42 bases in frame from base 1. CDR1 and CDR2 (LNHDA, SQIVND) derive from the germline V gene (reference sequence). This receptor was identified in a woman in her forties or fifties with acute or convalescent COVID-19. Sequencing used peripheral blood. Here the chain combines TRBV19 and TRBJ1-1, with the D gene too uncertain to name. Here the CDR3 is given as CASSSHSLNTEAFF. DNA sequence: TGTGCCAGTAGTTCCCACAGCCTCAACACTGAAGCTTTCTTT. The variable domain in full, with residues beyond the CDR3 obtained from the reference TRBV19 and TRBJ1-1 genes, is DGGITQSPKYLFRKEGQNVTLSCEQNLNHDAMYWYRQDPGQGLRLIYYSQIVNDFQKGDIAEGYSVSREKKESFPLTVTSAQKNPTAFYLCASSSHSLNTEAFFGQGTRLTVV.